The T cell receptor (beta chain) described here comes from a study of human thymus T cells. Generated by immunoSEQ multiplex PCR, the TCRdb table keeps only in-frame clones and is missing some. This sample carries tens of thousands of clones, 85% to 95% of them seen once, and the ten largest clones take around 0.12%. Material: blood. This TCR derives from a boy younger than two with a congenital heart defect but otherwise immunologically healthy.

CDR3 nucleotide sequence: TGCAGCGGGGAGAAGAACACCGGGGAGCTGTTTTTT. Residues: CSGEKNTGELFF. This chain uses TRBV29-1 with TRBJ2-2; tentative D call: TRBD2 (5 bases). Trimming shortened V by 7 bases and J by 1 base, and 7 bases separated the two germline ends. Germline CDR1 reads SQVTM; CDR2 reads ANQGSEA. The CDR3 contains 12 residues.